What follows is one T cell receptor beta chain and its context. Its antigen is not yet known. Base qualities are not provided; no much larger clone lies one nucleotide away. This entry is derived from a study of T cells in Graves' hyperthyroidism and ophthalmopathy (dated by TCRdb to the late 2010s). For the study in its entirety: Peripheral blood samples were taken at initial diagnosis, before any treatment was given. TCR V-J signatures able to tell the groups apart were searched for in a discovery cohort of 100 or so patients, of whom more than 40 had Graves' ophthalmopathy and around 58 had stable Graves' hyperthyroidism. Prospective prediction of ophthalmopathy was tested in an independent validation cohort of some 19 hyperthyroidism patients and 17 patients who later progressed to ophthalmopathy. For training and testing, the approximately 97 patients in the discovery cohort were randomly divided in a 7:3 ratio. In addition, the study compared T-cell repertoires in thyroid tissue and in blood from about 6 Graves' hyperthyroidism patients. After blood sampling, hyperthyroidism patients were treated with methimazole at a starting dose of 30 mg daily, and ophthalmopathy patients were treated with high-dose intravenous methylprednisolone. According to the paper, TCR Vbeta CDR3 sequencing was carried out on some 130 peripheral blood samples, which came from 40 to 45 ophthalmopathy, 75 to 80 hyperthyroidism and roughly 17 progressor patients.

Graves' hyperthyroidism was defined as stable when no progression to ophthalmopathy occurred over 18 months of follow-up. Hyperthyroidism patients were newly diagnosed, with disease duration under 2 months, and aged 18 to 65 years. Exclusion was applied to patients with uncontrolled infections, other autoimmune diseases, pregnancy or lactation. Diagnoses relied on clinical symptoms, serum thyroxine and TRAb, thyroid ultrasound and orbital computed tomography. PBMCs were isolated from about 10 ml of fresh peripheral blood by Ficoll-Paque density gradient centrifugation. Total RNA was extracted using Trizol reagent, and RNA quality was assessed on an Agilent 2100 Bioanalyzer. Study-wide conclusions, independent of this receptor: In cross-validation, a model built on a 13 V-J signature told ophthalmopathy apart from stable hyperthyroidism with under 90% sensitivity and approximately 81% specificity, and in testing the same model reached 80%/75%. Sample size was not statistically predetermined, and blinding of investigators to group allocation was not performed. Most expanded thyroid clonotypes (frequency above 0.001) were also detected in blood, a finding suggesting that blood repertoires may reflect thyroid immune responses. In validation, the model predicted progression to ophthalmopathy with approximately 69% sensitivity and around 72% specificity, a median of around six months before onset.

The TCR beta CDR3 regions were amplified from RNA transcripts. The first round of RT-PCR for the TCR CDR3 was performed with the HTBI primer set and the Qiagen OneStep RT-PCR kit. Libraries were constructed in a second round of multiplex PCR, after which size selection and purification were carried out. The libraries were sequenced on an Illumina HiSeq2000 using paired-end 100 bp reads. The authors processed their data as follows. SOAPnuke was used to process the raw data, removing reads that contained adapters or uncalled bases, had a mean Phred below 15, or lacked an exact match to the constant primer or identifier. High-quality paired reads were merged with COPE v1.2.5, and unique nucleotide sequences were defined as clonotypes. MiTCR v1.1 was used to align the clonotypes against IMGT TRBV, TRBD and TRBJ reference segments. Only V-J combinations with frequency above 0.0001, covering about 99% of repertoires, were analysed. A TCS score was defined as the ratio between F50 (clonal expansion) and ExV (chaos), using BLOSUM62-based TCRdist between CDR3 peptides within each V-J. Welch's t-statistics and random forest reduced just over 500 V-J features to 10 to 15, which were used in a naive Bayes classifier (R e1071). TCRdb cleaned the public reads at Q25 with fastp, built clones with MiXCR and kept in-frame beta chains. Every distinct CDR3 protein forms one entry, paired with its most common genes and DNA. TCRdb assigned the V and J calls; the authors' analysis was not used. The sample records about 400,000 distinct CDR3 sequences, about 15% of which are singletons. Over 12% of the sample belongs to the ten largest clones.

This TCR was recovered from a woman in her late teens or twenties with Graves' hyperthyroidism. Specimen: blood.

The DNA sequence is as follows: TGTGCCAGCAGCTTAGAGACTAATAATTCACCCCTCCACTTT. This is translated as CASSLETNNSPLHF. The chain joins TRBV7-9 to TRBJ1-6; there is no confident call for the D gene. The CDR3, from cysteine to phenylalanine, totals 14 residues. Of the read, only the CDR3 DNA is kept; its 42 bases are in frame from base 1. Deletion took 1 base off V and 5 bases off J, with a span of 6 bases between the germline ends. According to the germline V gene (reference sequence), CDR1 reads SEHNR and CDR2 reads FQNEAQ.